The 27 T cell receptor beta chains below all came from one sample that was sequenced in a study of T-cell reconstitution after alpha-beta-depleted transplantation in children (dated by TCRdb to about 2016). Libraries were prepared through PCR. Data came from an Illumina HiSeq 2500. TCR library preparation used molecular barcoding, with unique molecular identifiers applied to normalize quantification of the TCRbeta repertoire. TCRdb took the public reads, trimmed them with fastp at Q25, ran MiXCR for clone calling and kept in-frame beta chains. A single entry per CDR3 protein holds the most common genes and DNA from its merged rows. The sample contains around 200,000 distinct CDR3 sequences, around 10% of them found a single time. The top ten clones comprise about 6% of the sample. Sample: PBMCs from the stem cell graft donor, taken from the stem cell graft. The origin of the receptors is a human donor who donated a stem cell graft to a child with acute lymphoblastic leukemia.

V is TRBV6-2 or TRBV6-3 and J is TRBJ2-1, with 8 bases fitting TRBD2. Trimming took 6 bases from V and 0 from J; bases not matched to a gene: 7. Germline lookup yields CDR1 MNHEY and CDR2 SVGEGT. This CDR3 region has 16 residues. CDR3 amino acids: CASRGERGSSYNEQFF. The CDR3 bases are TGTGCCAGCAGGGGAGAGCGGGGGAGCTCCTACAATGAGCAGTTCTTC.

This clonotype was recorded a few times. J is TRBJ1-4 and V is TRBV5-1, with D unclear. V lost 3 bases and J lost 4, with 19 bases in between. Germline lookup yields CDR1 SGHRS and CDR2 YFSETQ. This CDR3 is 17 amino acids long. The CDR3 DNA is TGCGCCAGCAGCTCCCGTCTACCCGGGAAAAGTAATGAAAAACTGTTTTTT. Residues: CASSSRLPGKSNEKLFF.

The gene calls are TRBV10-3 and TRBJ2-7; 8 bases are a match to TRBD1. This CDR3 spans 15 amino acids. CDR1 and CDR2 (germline): ENHRY, SYGVKD. V was pared by 3 bases and J by 3 bases, with 7 bases of the junction left unmatched. The CDR3 nucleotides are TGTGCCATCAGTGAAATTGGACAGGGTTACTACGAGCAGTACTTC. Translating it yields CAISEIGQGYYEQYF.

J is TRBJ2-1 and V is TRBV27; the D is unclear. This CDR3 spans 15 amino acids. Germline assignment: CDR1 MNHEY and CDR2 SMNVEV (reference sequence). V was shortened by 5 bases and J by 8 bases, with 19 bases between the two germline ends. The DNA of the CDR3 is TGTGCCAGCAGTCCCTATCTGGTGGCTGTCGATGAGCAGTTCTTC. Encoded protein: CASSPYLVAVDEQFF.

V and J are TRBV4-1 and TRBJ2-3; D possibly uses TRBD1 or TRBD2 (6 bases each). Trimming stripped 0 bases from V and 8 bases from J, with 21 bases between. CDR1 is MGHRA and CDR2 is YSYEKL in the germline V gene. The CDR3 has 17 residues. CDR3 DNA sequence: TGCGCCAGCAGCCAAGATAACCCAACGGGGGCAGATGGTACGCAGTATTTT. Amino acid sequence: CASSQDNPTGADGTQYF.

There are a few counts of this clonotype. The chain links TRBV12-3 or TRBV12-4 to TRBJ1-1, with D maybe TRBD1 (6 bases). There are 15 residues in the CDR3. The ends were cut back, 2 bases at V and 4 bases at J, with 14 bases in the middle. DNA for the CDR3: TGTGCCAGCAGTTTACCCCTTCTAGGGGGCACTGAAGCTTTCTTT. It yields the protein CASSLPLLGGTEAFF.

The sample holds many counts of this clonotype. This chain links TRBV20-1 with TRBJ2-7, with D maybe TRBD1 (6 bases). Trimming stripped 6 bases from V and 2 bases from J, with 17 bases between. Germline V lookup: CDR1 DFQATT, CDR2 SNEGSKA (reference sequence). The CDR3 spans 14 residues. CDR3 residues: CSATNRVRPYEQYF. The CDR3 region has the DNA TGCAGTGCCACCAACAGGGTTCGGCCCTACGAGCAGTACTTC.

This clonotype was found a few times. The gene calls are TRBV6-1 and TRBJ1-1, with TRBD1 as a possible D gene (6 bases). Trimming took 6 bases from V and 4 from J, leaving 12 bases between them. Germline V gene lookup returns CDR1 MNHNS and CDR2 SASEGT. The CDR3 length is 13 residues. CDR3 nucleotide sequence: TGTGCCAGCAGGGCAGGGGTTCGCACTGAAGCTTTCTTT. The encoded protein is CASRAGVRTEAFF.

The J gene is TRBJ1-4, the V gene TRBV7-6; D perhaps matches TRBD1 (5 bases). V was cut by 5 bases and J by 7 bases, with 17 bases left in between. CDR3 length equals 15 residues. Germline V gene sequence: CDR1 SGHVS, CDR2 FNYEAQ. The CDR3 region is CASSKRGLVREKLFF. CDR3 nucleotide sequence: TGTGCCAGCAGCAAAAGGGGTTTGGTGCGTGAAAAACTGTTTTTT.

The J gene is TRBJ1-1, the V gene TRBV5-1, with 9 bases fitting TRBD1. This CDR3 has 15 amino acids. The V segment lost 4 bases and the J segment 1 base; nucleotides outside the gene matches: 5. The germline V gene has CDR1 SGHRS and CDR2 YFSETQ. The CDR3 coding sequence is TGCGCCAGCAGCCGTCGACAGGGGGGGAACACTGAAGCTTTCTTT. This translates into CASSRRQGGNTEAFF.

This clonotype was seen repeatedly, ten times or more. The gene calls are TRBV5-1 and TRBJ1-1, with TRBD1 matching 10 bases. Trimming took 4 bases from V and 3 from J; bases not matched to a gene: 3. This CDR3 contains 14 residues. CDR1 and CDR2 from the germline V gene are SGHRS and YFSETQ. Here the CDR3 DNA reads TGCGCCAGCAGCGACAGGGGGCCGTACACTGAAGCTTTCTTT. Its protein product is CASSDRGPYTEAFF.

Many counts were recorded for this clonotype. V usage is TRBV20-1 and J usage is TRBJ2-1; perhaps TRBD1 as D (5 bases). This CDR3 is built from 11 residues. Trimming took off 3 bases at V and 8 bases at J, with 8 bases between the two ends. Germline V lookup: CDR1 DFQATT, CDR2 SNEGSKA (reference sequence). CDR3 amino acids: CSARIQDEQFF. In DNA form, the CDR3 reads TGCAGTGCTAGGATACAGGATGAGCAGTTCTTC.

The J gene is TRBJ1-1, the V gene TRBV5-1; D is perhaps TRBD1 (5 bases). The CDR3 has 14 amino acids. Trimming cost V 4 bases and J 0 bases, with 10 bases left between them. The germline V gene encodes CDR1 SGHRS and CDR2 YFSETQ. This chain's CDR3 is CASSGGVLNTEAFF. DNA for the CDR3: TGCGCCAGCAGCGGGGGGGTCCTGAACACTGAAGCTTTCTTT.

The rearrangement links TRBV12-3 or TRBV12-4 to TRBJ2-2, with 9 bases matching TRBD1. The CDR3 totals 21 residues. The ends lost 3 bases at V and 2 bases at J; junction bases unmatched: 19. CDR3 sequence reads: CASSLFSRRYRGRANTGELFF. CDR3 DNA: TGTGCCAGCAGTTTGTTCTCCCGACGTTACAGGGGGCGAGCTAACACCGGGGAGCTGTTTTTT.

This clonotype has a handful of counts. The chain employs TRBV12-3 or TRBV12-4 and TRBJ1-1; maybe TRBD1 (5 bases). The CDR3 covers 14 residues. V was trimmed by 2 bases and J by 4 bases, leaving 11 bases between them. CDR3 sequence (DNA): TGTGCCAGCAGTTTAAGGTACGGGACCACTGAAGCTTTCTTT. It is translated as CASSLRYGTTEAFF.

Turning to this clonotype: One end of the junction is discordant with germline, which a read error may explain. The V gene is TRBV5-1, the J gene TRBJ1-3; no clear D. Germline assignment: CDR1 SGHRS and CDR2 YFSETQ. The CDR3 spans 16 residues. As DNA, the CDR3 is TGCGCCATCAGCTTGGGCCCGACTACCTCTGGAAACACCATATATTTT. Its protein product is CAISLGPTTSGNTIYF.

This clonotype has just a few counts. V is TRBV7-2 and J is TRBJ1-1; D remains ambiguous. This CDR3 is 14 amino acids long. Germline lookup yields CDR1 SGHTA and CDR2 FQGNSA. V was clipped by 5 bases and J by 1 base, with 11 bases between them. The CDR3 DNA sequence: TGTGCCAGCAGCCCTTCGCCAGGGAACACTGAAGCTTTCTTT. It is translated as CASSPSPGNTEAFF.

This clonotype was observed at least ten times. The rearrangement uses TRBV29-1 and TRBJ2-1; no reliable D call. The CDR3 contains 11 residues. CDR1 is SQVTM and CDR2 is ANQGSEA in the germline V gene. V was shortened by 6 bases and J by 5 bases, with 8 bases between the two germline ends. This CDR3 reads CSVWSNNEQFF. The CDR3 DNA sequence: TGCAGCGTCTGGAGTAACAATGAGCAGTTCTTC.

This chain uses TRBV3-1 with TRBJ1-4; D may be TRBD1 (5 bases). Germline-derived CDR1 and CDR2 are LGHDT and YNNKEL (reference sequence). Trimming left V 5 bases short and J 5 bases short, with 12 bases between. The CDR3 extends over 14 amino acids. The CDR3, as DNA: TGTGCCAGCAGCAGCCGGGACGGGAATGAAAAACTGTTTTTT. Amino acid sequence: CASSSRDGNEKLFF.

This clonotype was seen at least ten times. The chain joins TRBV3-1 to TRBJ2-2; no firm D call. Per germline, CDR1 LGHDT and CDR2 YNNKEL (reference sequence). The CDR3 covers 17 residues. Deletions cut 0 bases from V and 6 bases from J, with 17 bases between. For the CDR3, the DNA is TGTGCCAGCAGCCAAGATTCCGGCATTTCGGTGGCCGGGGAGCTGTTTTTT. Its translation: CASSQDSGISVAGELFF.

This clonotype was found a few times. The gene calls are TRBV29-1 and TRBJ2-3, with TRBD2 matching 8 bases. After removal of 2 bases from V and 5 bases from J, the junction contained 9 bases not matched to a gene. This CDR3 spans 15 amino acids. CDR1 is SQVTM and CDR2 is ANQGSEA in the germline V gene. CDR3 protein: CSVERYRGGQDTQYF. CDR3 DNA: TGCAGCGTTGAAAGGTACCGGGGGGGCCAAGATACGCAGTATTTT.

This clonotype was detected ten times or more. This chain connects TRBV20-1 to TRBJ2-7, with 9 bases aligning to TRBD1. V was pared by 0 bases and J by 3 bases, with 9 bases of the junction left unmatched. The germline CDR1 and CDR2 sequences are DFQATT and SNEGSKA (reference sequence). The CDR3 is made up of 16 amino acids. The DNA for the CDR3 is TGCAGTGCTAGAGATTGGGGGACAGGGAAAATCTACGAGCAGTACTTC. As protein: CSARDWGTGKIYEQYF.

The chain couples TRBV20-1 to TRBJ1-5; D is possibly TRBD1 (6 bases). This CDR3 comprises 14 residues. Germline lookup yields CDR1 DFQATT and CDR2 SNEGSKA (reference sequence). With 1 base removed from V and 4 bases from J, the gap between germline ends came to 11 bases. The CDR3 loop reads CSARGGAWNQPQHF. DNA of the CDR3: TGCAGTGCTAGAGGGGGGGCGTGGAATCAGCCCCAGCATTTT.

This clonotype was detected many times. V and J are TRBV6-1 and TRBJ2-2, with 9 positions matching TRBD1. The CDR3 runs 15 residues. CDR1 and CDR2 from the germline V gene are MNHNS and SASEGT. The trim removed 10 bases at V and 5 bases at J, leaving 11 bases unmatched. The chain's CDR3 is CATTARQGGTGELFF. CDR3 DNA: TGTGCCACCACCGCACGACAGGGGGGTACCGGGGAGCTGTTTTTT.

This clonotype was seen many times. CDR3 nucleotide sequence: TGTGCCAGCAGTTTAGCAGGGTCCCCTGAAGCTTTCTTT. It codes for CASSLAGSPEAFF. The rearrangement links TRBV12-3 or TRBV12-4 to TRBJ1-1; no clear D gene. Trimming removed 0 bases from V and 6 bases from J, with 8 bases in between. The CDR3 has 13 amino acids.

In this sample, this clonotype turned up a few times. V usage is TRBV2 and J usage is TRBJ2-5; 7 bases match TRBD2. This CDR3 region has 15 residues. V lost 6 bases, J lost 7 bases, and 14 bases stayed unmatched. The germline V gene encodes CDR1 SNHLY and CDR2 FYNNEI. The CDR3 nucleotides are TGTGCCAGCAGGGGGGGGACGTTCACCCGTGGGACCCAGTACTTC. This encodes CASRGGTFTRGTQYF.

At least ten counts were recorded for this clonotype. The rearrangement joins TRBV5-6 to TRBJ2-5; 8 positions match TRBD1. The germline CDR1 and CDR2 sequences are SGHDT and YYEEEE. The CDR3 spans 13 residues. With 5 bases clipped from V and 7 bases from J, the junction kept 7 bases outside the gene matches. CDR3 amino acids: CASRYGQGGTQYF. DNA for the CDR3: TGTGCCAGCAGATATGGACAGGGAGGGACCCAGTACTTC.